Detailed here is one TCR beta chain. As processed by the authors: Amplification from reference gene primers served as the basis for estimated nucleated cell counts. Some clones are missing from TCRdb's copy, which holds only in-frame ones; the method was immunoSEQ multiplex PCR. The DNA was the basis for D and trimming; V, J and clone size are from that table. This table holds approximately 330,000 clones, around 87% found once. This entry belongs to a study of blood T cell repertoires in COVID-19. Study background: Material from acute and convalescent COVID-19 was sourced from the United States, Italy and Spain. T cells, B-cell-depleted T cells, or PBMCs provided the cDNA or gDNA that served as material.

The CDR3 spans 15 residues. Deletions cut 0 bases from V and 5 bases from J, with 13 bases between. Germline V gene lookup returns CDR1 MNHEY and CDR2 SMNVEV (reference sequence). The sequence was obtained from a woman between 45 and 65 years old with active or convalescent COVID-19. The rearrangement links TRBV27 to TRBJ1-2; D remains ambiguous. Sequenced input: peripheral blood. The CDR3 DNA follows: TGTGCCAGCAGTTTATCTGAGGATGGGAGATATGGCTACACCTTC. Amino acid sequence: CASSLSEDGRYGYTF.